This TCR beta chain is from a study of patients and donors after allogeneic stem cell transplantation. TCRdb independently ran MiXCR on the RT-PCR reads; one entry per CDR3 protein. The table lists about a million distinct CDR3 sequences, more than 15% of them singletons. The CDR3 length is 17 residues. Germline V gene sequence: CDR1 MNHNS, CDR2 SASEGT. V trimming: 2 bases; J trimming: 6 bases; junction bases outside the gene matches: 11. What was sequenced was blood, either unsorted or a sorted T cell fraction (not recorded which). This chain connects TRBV6-1 to TRBJ1-5; 9 bases match TRBD1. The origin of this receptor is a human donor who was either an allogeneic HSCT recipient or a stem cell or donor lymphocyte infusion donor (not recorded which). It is not recorded whose cells these are; they may come from a transplant donor. The CDR3 spells CASSERRTGAIGQPQHF. In DNA, the CDR3 is TGTGCCAGCAGTGAACGAAGGACAGGGGCAATCGGTCAGCCCCAGCATTTT.